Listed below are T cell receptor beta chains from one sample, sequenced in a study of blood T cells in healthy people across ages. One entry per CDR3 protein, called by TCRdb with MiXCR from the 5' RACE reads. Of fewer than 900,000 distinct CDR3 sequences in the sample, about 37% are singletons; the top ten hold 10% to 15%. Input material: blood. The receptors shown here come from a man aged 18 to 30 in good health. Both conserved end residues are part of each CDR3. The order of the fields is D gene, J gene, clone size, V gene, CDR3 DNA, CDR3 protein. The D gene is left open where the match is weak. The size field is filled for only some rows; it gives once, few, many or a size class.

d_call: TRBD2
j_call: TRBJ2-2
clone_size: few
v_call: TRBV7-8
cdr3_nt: TGTGCCAGCAGCACCCGGACTAGCGGGAACACCGGGGAGCTGTTTTTT
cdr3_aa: CASSTRTSGNTGELFF

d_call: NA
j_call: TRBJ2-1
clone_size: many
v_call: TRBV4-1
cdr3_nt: TGCGCCAGCAGCCAAGATCAATTGGGTAATGAGCAGTTCTTC
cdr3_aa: CASSQDQLGNEQFF

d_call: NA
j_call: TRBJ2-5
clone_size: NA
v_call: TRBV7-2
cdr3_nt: TGTGCCAGCAGCCTTAGCAGGGCCCAAGAGACCCAGTACTTC
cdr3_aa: CASSLSRAQETQYF

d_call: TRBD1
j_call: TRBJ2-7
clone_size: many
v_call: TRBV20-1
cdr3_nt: TGCAGTGCTACCGGGACAGGGCTCTACGAGCAGTACTTC
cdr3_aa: CSATGTGLYEQYF

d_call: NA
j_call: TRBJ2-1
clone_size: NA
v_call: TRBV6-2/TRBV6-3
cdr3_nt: TGTGCCAGCAGTTCCCGGATGGATGAGCAGTTCTTC
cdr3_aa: CASSSRMDEQFF

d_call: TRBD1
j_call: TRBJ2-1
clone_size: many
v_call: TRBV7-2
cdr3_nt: TGTGCCAGCAGCTTATTACCGGGACAGCCCTACAATGAGCAGTTCTTC
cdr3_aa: CASSLLPGQPYNEQFF

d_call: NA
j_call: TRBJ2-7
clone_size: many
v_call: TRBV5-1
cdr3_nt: TGCGCCAGCAGTCAATGGCAGGCGAGCTCCTACGAGCAGTACTTC
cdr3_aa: CASSQWQASSYEQYF

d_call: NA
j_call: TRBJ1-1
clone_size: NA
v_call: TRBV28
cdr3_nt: TGTGCCAGCAGTTTTGTTGACACTGAAGCTTTCTTT
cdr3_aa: CASSFVDTEAFF

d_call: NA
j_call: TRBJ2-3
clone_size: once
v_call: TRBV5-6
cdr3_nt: TGTGCCAGCAGCCTACTGACAGATACCACAGATACGCAGTATTTT
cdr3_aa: CASSLLTDTTDTQYF

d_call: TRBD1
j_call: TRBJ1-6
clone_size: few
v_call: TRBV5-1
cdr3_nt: TGCGCCAGCAGCTTGTCGGCCGGGACAGGCAATTCACCCCTCCACTTT
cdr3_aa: CASSLSAGTGNSPLHF

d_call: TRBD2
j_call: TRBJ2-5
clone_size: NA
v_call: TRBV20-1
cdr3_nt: TGCAGTGGTGATGAGACTAGCGGGAGTTACAATGAGCAGTACTTC
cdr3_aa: CSGDETSGSYNEQYF

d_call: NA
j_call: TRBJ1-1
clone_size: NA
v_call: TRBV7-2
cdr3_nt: TGTGCCAGCAGCCCAGAAGCGGGCCTGGGCACTGAAGCTTTCTTT
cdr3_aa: CASSPEAGLGTEAFF

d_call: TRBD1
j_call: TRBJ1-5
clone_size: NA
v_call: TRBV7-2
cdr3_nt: TGTGCCAGCAGCTCCCTCGGGGGGACAGGGGTTCAGCCCCAGCATTTT
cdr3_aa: CASSSLGGTGVQPQHF

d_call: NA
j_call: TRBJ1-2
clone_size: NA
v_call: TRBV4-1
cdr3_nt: TGCGCCAGCAGCCAAGATAATCCGGGTGGCTATGGCTACACCTTC
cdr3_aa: CASSQDNPGGYGYTF

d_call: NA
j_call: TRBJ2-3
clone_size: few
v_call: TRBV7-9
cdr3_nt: TGTGCCAGCAGCTTAGCGTCCGGTAGCGGAGATACGCAGTATTTT
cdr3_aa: CASSLASGSGDTQYF

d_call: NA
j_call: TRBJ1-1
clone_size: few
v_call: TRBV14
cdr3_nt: TGTGCCAGCAGCCAAGCGGGACGGACGGCGATGGTTGCTTTCTTT
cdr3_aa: CASSQAGRTAMVAFF